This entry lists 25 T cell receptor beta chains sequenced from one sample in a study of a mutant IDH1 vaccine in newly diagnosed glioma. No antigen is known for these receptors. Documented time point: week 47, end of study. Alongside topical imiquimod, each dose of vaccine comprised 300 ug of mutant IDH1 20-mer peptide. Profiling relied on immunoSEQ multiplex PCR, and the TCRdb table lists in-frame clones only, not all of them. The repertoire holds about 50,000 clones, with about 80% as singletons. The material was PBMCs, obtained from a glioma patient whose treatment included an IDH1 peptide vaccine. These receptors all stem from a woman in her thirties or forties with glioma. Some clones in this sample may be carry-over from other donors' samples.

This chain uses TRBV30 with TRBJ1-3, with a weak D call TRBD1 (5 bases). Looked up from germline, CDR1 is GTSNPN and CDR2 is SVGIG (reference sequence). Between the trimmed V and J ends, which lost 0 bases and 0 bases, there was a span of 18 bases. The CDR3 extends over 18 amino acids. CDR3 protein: CAWSVPTVDTYSGNTIYF. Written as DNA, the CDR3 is TGTGCCTGGAGTGTACCGACGGTGGACACTTACTCTGGAAACACCATATATTTT.

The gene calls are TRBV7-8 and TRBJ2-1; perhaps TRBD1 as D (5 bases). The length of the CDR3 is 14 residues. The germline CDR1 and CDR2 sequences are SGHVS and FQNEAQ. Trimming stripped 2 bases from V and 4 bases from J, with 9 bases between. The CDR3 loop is CASSLRTNYNEQFF. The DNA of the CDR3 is TGTGCCAGCAGCTTAAGGACAAATTACAATGAGCAGTTCTTC.

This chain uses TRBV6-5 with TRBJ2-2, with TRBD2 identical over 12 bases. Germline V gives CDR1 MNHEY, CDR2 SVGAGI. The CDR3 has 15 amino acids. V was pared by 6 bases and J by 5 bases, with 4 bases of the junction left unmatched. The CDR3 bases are TGTGCCAGCAGGTCACTAGCGGGGGGAACCGGGGAGCTGTTTTTT. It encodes CASRSLAGGTGELFF.

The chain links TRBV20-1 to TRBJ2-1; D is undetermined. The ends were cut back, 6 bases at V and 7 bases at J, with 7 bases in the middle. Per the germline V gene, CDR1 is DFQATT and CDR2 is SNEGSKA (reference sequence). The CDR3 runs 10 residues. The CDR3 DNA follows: TGCAGTGCCCTACTGAATGAGCAGTTCTTC. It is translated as CSALLNEQFF.

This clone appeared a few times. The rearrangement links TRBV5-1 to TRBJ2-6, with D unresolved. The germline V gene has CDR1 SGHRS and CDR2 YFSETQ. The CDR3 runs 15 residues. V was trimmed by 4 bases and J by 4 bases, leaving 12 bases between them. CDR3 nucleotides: TGCGCCAGCAGCCCAGGCCGAGGCGGGGCCAACGTCCTGACTTTC. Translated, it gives CASSPGRGGANVLTF.

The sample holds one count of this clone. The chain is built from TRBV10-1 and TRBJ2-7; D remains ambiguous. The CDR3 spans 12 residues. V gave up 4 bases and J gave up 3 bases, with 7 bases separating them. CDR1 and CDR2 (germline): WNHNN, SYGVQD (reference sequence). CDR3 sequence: CASSARNYEQYF. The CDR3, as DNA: TGCGCCAGCAGTGCCCGAAACTACGAGCAGTACTTC.

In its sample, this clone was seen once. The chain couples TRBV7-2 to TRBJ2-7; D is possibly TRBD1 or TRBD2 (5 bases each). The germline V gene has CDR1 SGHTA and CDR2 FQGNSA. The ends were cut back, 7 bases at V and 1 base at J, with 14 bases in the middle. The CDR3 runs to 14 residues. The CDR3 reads CASKTGPTSYEQYF. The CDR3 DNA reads TGTGCCAGCAAAACGGGACCGACGTCCTACGAGCAGTACTTC.

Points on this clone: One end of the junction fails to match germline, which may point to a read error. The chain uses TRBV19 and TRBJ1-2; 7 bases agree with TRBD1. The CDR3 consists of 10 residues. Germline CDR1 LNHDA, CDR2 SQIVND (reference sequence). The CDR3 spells CASGQARRSF. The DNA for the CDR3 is TGTGCCAGTGGACAGGCCCGAAGGTCCTTC.

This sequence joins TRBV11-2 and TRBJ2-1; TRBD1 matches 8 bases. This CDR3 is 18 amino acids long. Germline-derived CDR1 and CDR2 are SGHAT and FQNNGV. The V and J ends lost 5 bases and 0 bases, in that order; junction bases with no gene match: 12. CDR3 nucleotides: TGTGCCAGCAGCGATTTGGGGACAGGCCATAGCTCCTACAATGAGCAGTTCTTC. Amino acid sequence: CASSDLGTGHSSYNEQFF.

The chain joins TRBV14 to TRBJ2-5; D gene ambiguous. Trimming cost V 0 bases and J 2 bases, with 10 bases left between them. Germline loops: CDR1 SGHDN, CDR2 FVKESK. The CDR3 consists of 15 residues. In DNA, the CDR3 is TGTGCCAGCAGCCAAGATCTTGGTACTCAAGAGACCCAGTACTTC. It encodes CASSQDLGTQETQYF.

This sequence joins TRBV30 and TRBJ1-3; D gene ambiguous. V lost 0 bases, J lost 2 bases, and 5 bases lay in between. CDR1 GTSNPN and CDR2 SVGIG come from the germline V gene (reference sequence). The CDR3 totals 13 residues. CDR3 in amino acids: CAWSVGTGNTIYF. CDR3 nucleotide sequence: TGTGCCTGGAGTGTAGGGACTGGAAACACCATATATTTT.

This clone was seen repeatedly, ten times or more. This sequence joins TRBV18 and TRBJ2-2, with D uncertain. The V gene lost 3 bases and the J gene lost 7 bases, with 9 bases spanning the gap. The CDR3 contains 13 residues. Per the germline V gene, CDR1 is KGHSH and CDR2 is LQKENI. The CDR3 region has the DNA TGTGCCAGCTCACCCGTCCCGATCGGGGAGCTGTTTTTT. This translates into CASSPVPIGELFF.

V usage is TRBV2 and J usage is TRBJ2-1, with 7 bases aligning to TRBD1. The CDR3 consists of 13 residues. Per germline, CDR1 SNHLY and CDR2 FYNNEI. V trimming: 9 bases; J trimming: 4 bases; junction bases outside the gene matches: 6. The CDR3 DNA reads TGTGCCAGGGGGGACAGACCTTACAATGAGCAGTTCTTC. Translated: CARGDRPYNEQFF.

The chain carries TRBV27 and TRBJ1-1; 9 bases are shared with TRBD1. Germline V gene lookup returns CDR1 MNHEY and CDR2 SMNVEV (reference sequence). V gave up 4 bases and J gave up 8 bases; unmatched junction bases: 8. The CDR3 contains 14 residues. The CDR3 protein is CASSSPDRGGEAFF. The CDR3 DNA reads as TGTGCCAGCAGTTCCCCTGACAGGGGGGGCGAAGCTTTCTTT.

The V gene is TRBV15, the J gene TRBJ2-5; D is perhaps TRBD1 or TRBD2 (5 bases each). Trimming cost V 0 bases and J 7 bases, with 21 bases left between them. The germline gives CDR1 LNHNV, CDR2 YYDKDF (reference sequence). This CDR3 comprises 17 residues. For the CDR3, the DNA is TGTGCCACCAGCAGAGAACTTACAGGTTACCCACGGGGGACCCAGTACTTC. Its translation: CATSRELTGYPRGTQYF. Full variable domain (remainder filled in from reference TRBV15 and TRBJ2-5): DAMVIQNPRYQVTQFGKPVTLSCSQTLNHNVMYWYQQKSSQAPKLLFHYYDKDFNNEADTPDNFQSRRPNTSFCFLDIRSPGLGDTAMYLCATSRELTGYPRGTQYFGPGTRLLVL.

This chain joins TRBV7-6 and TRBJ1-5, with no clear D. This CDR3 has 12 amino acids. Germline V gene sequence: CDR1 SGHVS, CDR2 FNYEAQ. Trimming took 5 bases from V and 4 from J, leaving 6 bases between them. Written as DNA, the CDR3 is TGTGCCAGCAGCACCCTTAATCAGCCCCAGCATTTT. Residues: CASSTLNQPQHF. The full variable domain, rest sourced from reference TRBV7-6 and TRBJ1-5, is GAGVSQSPRYKVTKRGQDVALRCDPISGHVSLYWYRQALGQGPEFLTYFNYEAQQDKSGLPNDRFSAERPEGSISTLTIQRTEQRDSAMYRCASSTLNQPQHFGDGTRLSIL.

In DNA, the CDR3 is TGCGCCAGCAGCCAAAGCCCAGAAACAACGCAGTATTTT. Amino acid sequence: CASSQSPETTQYF. This chain joins TRBV5-1 and TRBJ2-3; D unclear. In germline, CDR1 is SGHRS, CDR2 YFSETQ. This CDR3 has 13 amino acids. The germline V and J ends were trimmed by 4 bases and 9 bases, with 15 bases remaining between them.

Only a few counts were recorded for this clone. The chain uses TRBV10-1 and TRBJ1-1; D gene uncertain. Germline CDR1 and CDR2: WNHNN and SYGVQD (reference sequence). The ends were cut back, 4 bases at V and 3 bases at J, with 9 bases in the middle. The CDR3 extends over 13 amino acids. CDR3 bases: TGCGCCAGCAGTGTTAGGGCCGACACTGAAGCTTTCTTT. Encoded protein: CASSVRADTEAFF.

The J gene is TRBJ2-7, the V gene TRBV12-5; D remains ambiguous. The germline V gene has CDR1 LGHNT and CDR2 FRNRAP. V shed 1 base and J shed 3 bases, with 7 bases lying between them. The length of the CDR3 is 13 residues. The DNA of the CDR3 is TGTGCTAGTGGTTTGGAAACTGACTACGAGCAGTACTTC. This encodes CASGLETDYEQYF.

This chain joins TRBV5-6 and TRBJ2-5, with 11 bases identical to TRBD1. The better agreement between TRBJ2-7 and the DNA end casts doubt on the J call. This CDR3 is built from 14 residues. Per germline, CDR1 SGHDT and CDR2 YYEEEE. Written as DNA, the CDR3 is TGTGCCAGCAGTTGGACAGGGGGCCGCTACGAGCAGTACTTC. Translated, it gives CASSWTGGRYEQYF.

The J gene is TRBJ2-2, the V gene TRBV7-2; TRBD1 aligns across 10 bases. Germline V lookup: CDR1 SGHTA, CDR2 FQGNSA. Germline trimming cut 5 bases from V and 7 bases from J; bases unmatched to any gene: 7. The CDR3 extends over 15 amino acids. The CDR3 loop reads CASSPRQGAVGELFF. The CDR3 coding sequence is TGTGCCAGCAGCCCACGACAGGGGGCAGTCGGGGAGCTGTTTTTT.

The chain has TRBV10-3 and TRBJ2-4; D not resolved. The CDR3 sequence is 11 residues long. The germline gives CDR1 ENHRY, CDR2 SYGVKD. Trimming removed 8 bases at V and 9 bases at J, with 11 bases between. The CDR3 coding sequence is TGTGCCATCCGGTCCTCGGGCATTCAGTACTTC. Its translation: CAIRSSGIQYF.

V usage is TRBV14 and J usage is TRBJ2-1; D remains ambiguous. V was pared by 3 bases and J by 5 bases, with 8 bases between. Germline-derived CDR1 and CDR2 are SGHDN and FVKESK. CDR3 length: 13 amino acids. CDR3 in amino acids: CASSHGRNNEQFF. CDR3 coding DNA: TGTGCCAGCAGCCATGGACGCAACAATGAGCAGTTCTTC.

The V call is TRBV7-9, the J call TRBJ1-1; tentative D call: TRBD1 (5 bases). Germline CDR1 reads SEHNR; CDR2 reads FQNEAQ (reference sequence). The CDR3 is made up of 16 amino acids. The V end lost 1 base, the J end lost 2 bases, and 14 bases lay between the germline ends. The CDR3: CASSLVRDWRNTEAFF. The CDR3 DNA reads TGTGCCAGCAGCTTAGTGAGGGACTGGCGTAACACTGAAGCTTTCTTT.

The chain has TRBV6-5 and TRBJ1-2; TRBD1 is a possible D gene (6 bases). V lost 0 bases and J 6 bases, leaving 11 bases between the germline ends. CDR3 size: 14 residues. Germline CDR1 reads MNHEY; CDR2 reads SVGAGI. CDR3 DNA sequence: TGTGCCAGCAGTTACTCGCAGGGGAAGAATGGCTACACCTTC. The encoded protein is CASSYSQGKNGYTF.